The 8 T cell receptor beta chains in this list originate from one sample, sequenced in a study of T cell responses to AZD1222 COVID-19 vaccine. Libraries were prepared by immunoSEQ multiplex PCR; TCRdb keeps only in-frame clonotypes and omits some of them. The repertoire holds 70,000 to 95,000 clones, with about nine tenths as singletons. The starting material was peripheral blood, obtained on day 0 of AZD1222 vaccination. The receptors here all came from an adult in good health.

This sequence joins TRBV24-1 and TRBJ1-2; a possible D gene is TRBD1 (6 bases). Trimming took off 2 bases at V and 6 bases at J, with 12 bases between the two ends. CDR3 length: 14 residues. Per germline, CDR1 KGHDR and CDR2 SFDVKD. The CDR3 nucleotides read TGTGCCACCAGTGATTATAGGGGGATGGATGGCTACACCTTC. It yields the protein CATSDYRGMDGYTF.

The V call is TRBV6-5, the J call TRBJ2-2; D might be TRBD1 (5 bases). This CDR3 is built from 15 residues. The ends were cut back, 5 bases at V and 1 base at J, with 11 bases in the middle. Germline assignment: CDR1 MNHEY and CDR2 SVGAGI. In nucleotides, the CDR3 is TGTGCCAGCAGTCCCAGGGCTCGGAACACCGGGGAGCTGTTTTTT. Its protein is CASSPRARNTGELFF.

This chain uses TRBV6-5 with TRBJ2-5, with no clear D. Per germline, CDR1 MNHEY and CDR2 SVGAGI. V lost 4 bases and J 4 bases, leaving 10 bases between the germline ends. The length of the CDR3 is 13 residues. The DNA of the CDR3 is TGTGCCAGCAGTTCTAGAGGCAGAGAGACCCAGTACTTC. It is translated as CASSSRGRETQYF.

The V gene is TRBV6-4, the J gene TRBJ2-3; 11 bases map to TRBD2. The CDR3 is 16 residues long. Looked up from germline, CDR1 is MRHNA and CDR2 is SNTAGT. V was pared by 0 bases and J by 6 bases, with 5 bases of the junction left unmatched. The CDR3 reads CASSDSISSGRDTQYF. CDR3 nucleotides: TGTGCCAGCAGTGACTCGATATCTAGCGGGAGGGATACGCAGTATTTT.

J is TRBJ1-2 and V is TRBV6-6; 7 nucleotides align to TRBD1. The junction had 8 bases not matched to a gene; V was cut back by 2 bases and J by 8 bases. Germline V CDR1 and CDR2: MNHNY, SVGAGI (reference sequence). There are 14 residues in the CDR3. CDR3 protein: CASSYPQGDKGYTF. CDR3 nucleotide sequence: TGTGCCAGCAGTTACCCTCAGGGGGATAAGGGCTACACCTTC.

The chain couples TRBV29-1 to TRBJ1-1; D gene uncertain. The CDR3 extends over 13 amino acids. The V end lost 4 bases, the J end lost 3 bases, and 12 bases lay between the germline ends. Germline CDR1 SQVTM, CDR2 ANQGSEA. In DNA form, the CDR3 reads TGCAGCGTTGCTGTCCGCGGCGACACTGAAGCTTTCTTT. Translated: CSVAVRGDTEAFF.

In this sample, this clone turned up once. This rearrangement joins TRBV4-3 to TRBJ1-2; no clear D gene. CDR3 size: 15 residues. The V end lost 0 bases, the J end lost 3 bases, and 11 bases lay between the germline ends. Germline CDR1 and CDR2: LGHNA and YSLEER. For the CDR3, the DNA is TGCGCCAGCAGCCAAGATCTGAGCTCCGACTATGGCTACACCTTC. Translation gives CASSQDLSSDYGYTF.

V usage is TRBV5-6 and J usage is TRBJ2-1; D not certain. The CDR3 consists of 16 residues. Trimming took 0 bases from V and 0 from J, leaving 10 bases between them. The V gene's germline CDR1 is SGHDT and CDR2 YYEEEE. CDR3 bases: TGTGCCAGCAGCTTGGAATCCGCAGGCTCCTACAATGAGCAGTTCTTC. Translated: CASSLESAGSYNEQFF.